This T cell receptor beta chain came from a study of T cells after posttransplantation cyclophosphamide. Study results and limitations: TRB clonality was highly associated with recipient CMV seropositivity and reactivation. Blood and skin or GI T cell repertoires showed limited TRB overlap.

Per germline, CDR1 SNHLY and CDR2 FYNNEI. CDR3 length: 12 amino acids. V dropped 3 bases and J dropped 4 bases, with 6 bases sitting between them. This clone is deemed medium-sized (0.01 to 0.1%). The antigen remains undetermined. The protocol was immunoSEQ multiplex PCR, while the TCRdb copy is restricted to in-frame clones and leaves out a portion. The table lists roughly 2,600 clones, with no singletons. A marrow graft followed busulfan-fludarabine conditioning, with cyclophosphamide on days +3 and +4. The sample in question was PBMCs, obtained 32 days after allogeneic stem cell transplant with posttransplant cyclophosphamide. This TCR was sampled from a female patient aged 50-60 years who received an allogeneic stem cell transplant from a related donor, was CMV-positive, and had no GVHD. The graft donor may have given rise to some T cells. This sequence joins TRBV2 and TRBJ1-1; no clear D. DNA for the CDR3: TGTGCCAGCAGTGAGGTCAGCACTGAAGCTTTCTTT. It codes for CASSEVSTEAFF.